The T cell receptor (beta chain) under discussion was sequenced for a study of shared clonotypes between healthy human individuals (dated by TCRdb to 2020 to 2021). Regarding the research as a whole: Three men and two women, aged 18 to 49 years, made up the cohort. Per donor, three plates each were used for CD4 naive and CD4 memory, two for CD8 naive, and one for CD8 memory. The study deeply sequenced blood TCR repertoires of 5 or 6 healthy adults to estimate repertoire size and the extent of clonotype sharing between individuals. Different laboratories and diverse techniques were used to prepare libraries and sequence TCR repertoires, to increase sequencing depth and limit assay-specific biases. Each donor's leukapheresis produced roughly between about 0.9 and 9.5 billion PBMCs. Study-wide findings and limitations: Pairwise subsampling indicated that sequencing depth was expected to affect the degree of clonotype sharing among donors. Only blood was sampled, and tissue TCR repertoires likely differ from those in blood. Larger estimated clonotype richness was generally found for naive subsets than for memory subsets. About 5% of naive CD4, around 3.6% of naive CD8, around 2.3% of memory CD4, and 0.4% of memory CD8 clonotypes were shared across several donors. The genetic and exposure-history diversity represented was limited by the small number of donors. Even with the large sequencing depth, rarefaction of the sorted-subset datasets indicated that sequencing was incomplete. Compared with non-shared clonotypes, the clonotypes found in all four sorted-subset donors had higher generation probabilities.

CD8 naive samples were obtained by positive selection for CCR7 among CD45RO-negative cells, yielding a CD45RA+CCR7+ population from which TemRA cells were excluded. The donors were healthy, HIV-negative adults with no recently reported acute infections or vaccinations. All donors were Caucasian adults living in Nashville, Tennessee, USA. Blood was collected by leukapheresis, and PBMCs were isolated by Ficoll-Histopaque density gradient centrifugation and then cryopreserved in liquid nitrogen vapor phase. Analytical flow cytometry was used to check the purity and quantity of every magnetically sorted T cell population. Genomic DNA was isolated from every sorted fraction and measured by UV absorbance on a Nanodrop 2000c. The CDR3 goes from the cysteine to the phenylalanine over 19 residues. Just CDR3 DNA is preserved here, 57 bases in frame from base 1. The germline V gene gives CDR1 as SGHAT and CDR2 as FQNNGV. At the junction V is shortened by 0 bases and J by 0 bases, with 20 bases in between.

Turning to this clone: Its antigen remains unidentified. The sample holds no much larger clone one base away, and base qualities are not on file.

Using the deep immunoSEQ assay, TCR CDR3 regions were amplified from genomic DNA by multiplex PCR. Extracted genomic DNA from each cell subset was spread evenly across all wells of several immunoSEQ 96-well plates, with each plate serving as a replicate. For sorted subsets, approximately 190 ng genomic DNA, equal to 30,000 to 35,000 T cell genomes, was loaded into each replicate PCR. Purified libraries were measured with a Qubit 3.0 fluorometer, size-checked on a Bioanalyzer 2100, and measured again with the KAPA Library Quantification kit. Every immunoSEQ 96-well plate was sequenced on a dedicated single-read 150-cycle Illumina NextSeq 550 flow cell. The published analysis was carried out like this. Because the immunoSEQ output included only junctional sequences and no quality scores, the filtering could not be the same as the filtering used for full-length reads. Sequences were annotated with PyIR, a Python wrapper for IgBLAST v1.9, and V/J genes and CDR3 were assigned using IMGT germline references. Reads were removed for weak V/J assignments (E-value above 1e-6), missing CDR3, stop codons, out-of-frame junctions, or ambiguous translated residues. V3J clonotypes were defined as sequences sharing the same inferred V gene, J gene, and CDR3 amino acid sequence. Percentage overlap between repertoires was calculated by dividing the number of shared unique clonotypes by the size of the smaller repertoire. Richness of each repertoire was evaluated using RTK rarefaction, the Chao1 estimator, and Recon v2.1 estimates of unobserved clonotypes. OLGA was used to compute generation probabilities for all TCRbeta clonotypes that the gDNA method yielded from a handful of donors. TCRdb took over this immuneACCESS table, retaining in-frame rearrangements with V and J assigned. Such tables are incomplete; in checked studies, under half of the missing clones stem from an unresolved V gene, and the remainder is unexplained. V, J and clone size are those of that table, while D and trimming were read from the DNA. The sample contains under 1 million clones, around 96% of them found a single time. The ten largest account for over 0.2% of the sample.

This clonotype was obtained from a man under 40 in good health. The rearranged segments are TRBV11-2 and TRBJ1-1, with TRBD1 as a weak D call on 6 bases. The sequencing input was naive CD8+ T cells sorted from blood. The cell subset or site label on this specimen signifies: CD45RA+CCR7+. The CDR3 reads CASSLDYLGSRGMNTEAFF. The DNA sequence is TGTGCCAGCAGCTTAGATTATTTAGGGTCCAGGGGCATGAACACTGAAGCTTTCTTT.